This T cell receptor (beta chain) derives from a study of T-cell memory formation after mild COVID-19. Study background: TCR clusters mostly belonged to single donors. Broader study findings: There was a balanced CD4/CD8 profile in clones contracting day 15 to 85, and later expanders leaned CD4+. Mainly in CM and EM were contracting CD4+ clones; CD8+ were in EMRA.

Constant-segment primers and 5'RACE yielded cDNA libraries for TCR alpha and TCR beta, each carrying sample barcodes and UMIs. TCRdb reprocessed the 5' RACE reads with MiXCR, giving one entry per CDR3 protein. The sample shows 200,000 to 250,000 distinct CDR3 sequences, over 9.5% of them seen only once. This clonotype was seen a handful of times. Its antigen is currently unknown. From germline, CDR1 is KGHSH and CDR2 LQKENI. With 0 bases removed from V and 1 base from J, the gap between germline ends came to 9 bases. The CDR3 loop spans 15 amino acids. The clonotype originates from a man aged 18-30 years who had mild COVID-19 (a few samples of this study predate the infection). Cell type and time point are not known. Sequenced sample: PBMCs or a T cell subset sorted from them (not recorded which). This chain joins TRBV18 and TRBJ1-2; D possibly corresponds to TRBD1 (6 bases). The CDR3 region has the DNA TGTGCCAGCTCACCACCTGCAGGGGATAACTATGGCTACACCTTC. This gives the protein CASSPPAGDNYGYTF.